One sample yielded the 13 T cell receptor beta chains listed below, sequenced in a study of shared clonotypes between healthy human individuals. Clones were read by immunoSEQ multiplex PCR, and TCRdb kept only the in-frame ones, dropping some. Of about 1.5 million clones in the sample, nearly 99% were seen once. The sequencing input was naive CD4+ T cells sorted from blood. The subset was: CD45RA+ positively selected. The receptor set was obtained from a man aged 30-40 years in good health.

V is TRBV5-6 and J is TRBJ2-3, with D hard to call. V shed 2 bases and J shed 0 bases, with 10 bases lying between them. This CDR3 region has 15 residues. Germline V gene data show CDR1 as SGHDT and CDR2 as YYEEEE. CDR3 sequence reads: CASSFTRTSTDTQYF. The CDR3 DNA follows: TGTGCCAGCAGCTTTACACGAACTAGCACAGATACGCAGTATTTT. The full variable domain, rest sourced from reference TRBV5-6 and TRBJ2-3, is DAGVTQSPTHLIKTRGQQVTLRCSPKSGHDTVSWYQQALGQGPQFIFQYYEEEERQRGNFPDRFSGHQFPNYSSELNVNALLLGDSALYLCASSFTRTSTDTQYFGPGTRLTVL.

V is TRBV4-2 and J is TRBJ1-4; D not resolved. The germline V gene encodes CDR1 LGHNA and CDR2 YNFKEQ. The CDR3 sequence is 14 residues long. Trimming cost V 1 base and J 4 bases, with 7 bases left between them. The chain's CDR3 is CASSQARGNEKLFF. CDR3 sequence (DNA): TGTGCCAGCAGCCAAGCCCGGGGTAATGAAAAACTGTTTTTT.

About this clone: With a much larger clone just one base away, this may be a read error. The chain couples TRBV28 to TRBJ2-5, with 8 bases fitting TRBD2. From germline, CDR1 is MDHEN and CDR2 SYDVKM. V lost 6 bases and J lost 1; bases outside the gene matches: 4. This CDR3 region has 14 residues. Here the CDR3 DNA reads TGTGCCAGCAGCCCGGGGGGGACCCAAGAGACCCAGTACTTC. It is translated as CASSPGGTQETQYF.

The chain carries TRBV6-1 and TRBJ2-7, with D perhaps TRBD1 or TRBD2 (5 bases each). This CDR3 comprises 15 residues. Germline CDR1 and CDR2: MNHNS and SASEGT. Trimming left V 4 bases short and J 0 bases short, with 13 bases between. The CDR3: CASSVNRRSSYEQYF. Written as DNA, the CDR3 is TGTGCCAGCAGTGTCAACAGGAGGAGCTCCTACGAGCAGTACTTC.

Here the CDR3 reads CASSLVVGARTNEKLFF. Written as DNA, the CDR3 is TGCGCCAGCAGCTTGGTCGTCGGGGCAAGAACTAATGAAAAACTGTTTTTT. The rearrangement links TRBV5-1 to TRBJ1-4; TRBD1 might be the D (5 bases). V shed 0 bases and J shed 1 base, with 13 bases lying between them. The germline gives CDR1 SGHRS, CDR2 YFSETQ. The CDR3 covers 17 residues.

The V gene is TRBV18, the J gene TRBJ1-5; a weak D match, TRBD1 (5 bases). Germline lookup yields CDR1 KGHSH and CDR2 LQKENI. This CDR3 spans 15 amino acids. Between the trimmed V and J ends, which lost 2 bases and 4 bases, there was a span of 12 bases. The CDR3 coding sequence is TGTGCCAGCTCACCATTATTTGAGGGGAATCAGCCCCAGCATTTT. Translation gives CASSPLFEGNQPQHF.

This rearrangement joins TRBV18 to TRBJ2-4; weak D call: TRBD2 (5 bases). The V gene's germline CDR1 is KGHSH and CDR2 LQKENI. Trimming left V 9 bases short and J 0 bases short, with 12 bases between. This CDR3 region has 14 residues. CDR3 region: CASVKEVAKNIQYF. In DNA form, the CDR3 reads TGTGCCAGTGTAAAGGAGGTAGCCAAAAACATTCAGTACTTC.

The chain couples TRBV5-1 to TRBJ1-4; 7 bases agree with TRBD1. Germline trimming cut 2 bases from V and 3 bases from J; bases unmatched to any gene: 1. This CDR3 has 14 amino acids. From germline, CDR1 is SGHRS and CDR2 YFSETQ. As DNA, the CDR3 is TGCGCCAGCAGCTTCAGGGGGGCTAATGAAAAACTGTTTTTT. Translated: CASSFRGANEKLFF.

V usage is TRBV7-9 and J usage is TRBJ2-2; no clear D gene. Germline V CDR1 and CDR2: SEHNR, FQNEAQ (reference sequence). Trimming stripped 1 base from V and 1 base from J, with 7 bases between. The CDR3 has 15 amino acids. The CDR3 DNA is TGTGCCAGCAGCTTAGTCGGCCTGAACACCGGGGAGCTGTTTTTT. Residues: CASSLVGLNTGELFF. Drawing the rest from reference TRBV7-9 and TRBJ2-2, the complete variable domain is DTGVSQNPRHKITKRGQNVTFRCDPISEHNRLYWYRQTLGQGPEFLTYFQNEAQLEKSRLLSDRFSAERPKGSFSTLEIQRTEQGDSAMYLCASSLVGLNTGELFFGEGSRLTVL.

The chain carries TRBV28 and TRBJ2-7; TRBD2 aligns across 13 bases. This CDR3 has 17 amino acids. Germline V gene sequence: CDR1 MDHEN, CDR2 SYDVKM. The trim removed 11 bases at V and 5 bases at J, leaving 18 bases unmatched. For the CDR3, the DNA is TGTGCCGCCAGGACTGGACTAGCGGGAGAGTTTGACCACGAGCAGTACTTC. It codes for CAARTGLAGEFDHEQYF. The full variable domain, its missing parts supplied by reference TRBV28 and TRBJ2-7, is DVKVTQSSRYLVKRTGEKVFLECVQDMDHENMFWYRQDPGLGLRLIYFSYDVKMKEKGDIPEGYSVSREKKERFSLILESASTNQTSMYLCAARTGLAGEFDHEQYFGPGTRLTVT.

Concerning this clone itself: The same CDR3 can be traced to other DNA sequences in this sample. The chain is built from TRBV28 and TRBJ2-6; D not resolved. Germline V lookup: CDR1 MDHEN, CDR2 SYDVKM. Trimming cost V 7 bases and J 0 bases, with 7 bases left between them. The CDR3 loop spans 14 amino acids. In DNA, the CDR3 is TGTGCCAGCAACAGAGGCTCTGGGGCCAACGTCCTGACTTTC. Protein: CASNRGSGANVLTF.

The rearrangement uses TRBV28 and TRBJ1-5; D unclear. Trimming pared 3 bases from V and 2 bases from J, leaving 17 bases between. This CDR3 has 17 residues. Germline V CDR1 and CDR2: MDHEN, SYDVKM. DNA of the CDR3: TGTGCCAGCAGTTTCTCCCAAGTTAGACACCGCAATCAGCCCCAGCATTTT. Its translation: CASSFSQVRHRNQPQHF.

This clone was counted once. The rearrangement joins TRBV7-6 to TRBJ2-2; 7 bases are shared with TRBD1. This CDR3 comprises 15 residues. V shed 4 bases and J 2 bases; nucleotides not matched to a gene: 4. Germline CDR1 and CDR2: SGHVS and FNYEAQ. CDR3 protein: CASSSTGLNTGELFF. CDR3 in DNA: TGTGCCAGCAGCTCGACAGGGTTAAACACCGGGGAGCTGTTTTTT. The full variable domain, rest sourced from reference TRBV7-6 and TRBJ2-2, is GAGVSQSPRYKVTKRGQDVALRCDPISGHVSLYWYRQALGQGPEFLTYFNYEAQQDKSGLPNDRFSAERPEGSISTLTIQRTEQRDSAMYRCASSSTGLNTGELFFGEGSRLTVL.